A single sample gave rise to the 19 T cell receptor beta chains below, sequenced in a study of cytomegalovirus exposure and HLA in healthy donors. The PCR was carried out with 60 Vbeta primers and 13 Jbeta primers. The protocol was immunoSEQ multiplex PCR, while the TCRdb copy is restricted to in-frame clones and leaves out a portion. The sample contains under 75,000 clones, 74% of which appear only once. Input material: PBMCs. The receptors were sampled from a human donor in good health.

This rearrangement joins TRBV27 to TRBJ2-7; 7 nucleotides agree with TRBD2. The CDR3 sequence is 14 residues long. Germline V gene lookup returns CDR1 MNHEY and CDR2 SMNVEV (reference sequence). V was pared by 6 bases and J by 1 base, with 6 bases of the junction left unmatched. CDR3 DNA sequence: TGTGCCAGCAGCCCCCGGGGGGTTTCCTACGAGCAGTACTTC. Protein product: CASSPRGVSYEQYF.

The chain employs TRBV27 and TRBJ1-2, with 7 bases identical to TRBD1. The CDR3 is 17 residues long. Germline CDR1 and CDR2: MNHEY and SMNVEV (reference sequence). V lost 6 bases, J lost 2 bases, and 15 bases stayed unmatched. CDR3 in DNA: TGTGCCAGCAGCTCTTTCCTTCGACAGGGTCAAAACTATGGCTACACCTTC. Its protein product is CASSSFLRQGQNYGYTF.

The rearrangement joins TRBV5-8 to TRBJ2-2; 8 bases match TRBD1. The junction had 5 bases not matched to a gene; V was cut back by 4 bases and J by 9 bases. The CDR3 spans 13 residues. The germline V gene has CDR1 SGHTS and CDR2 YDEGEE. The CDR3 bases are TGTGCCAGCAGCCCTGACAGGGGAAGGGAGCTGTTTTTT. Translating gives CASSPDRGRELFF.

The CDR3 DNA reads as TGTGCCAGCAGCCCAAACCCGCGGGGATGGGGAACTGAAGCTTTCTTT. Amino acid sequence: CASSPNPRGWGTEAFF. The chain joins TRBV9 to TRBJ1-1; D remains ambiguous. The CDR3 consists of 16 residues. The germline CDR1 and CDR2 sequences are SGDLS and YYNGEE. The germline V and J ends were trimmed by 4 bases and 5 bases, with 21 bases remaining between them.

The chain recombines TRBV5-4 with TRBJ1-1; 7 bases agree with TRBD1. Germline assignment: CDR1 SGHNT and CDR2 YYREEE (reference sequence). This CDR3 has 12 amino acids. J gave up 9 bases and V 3 bases, and 5 bases lay outside the gene matches. CDR3 region: CASSSGDSKAFF. The CDR3 nucleotides read TGTGCCAGCAGCTCAGGGGACAGCAAAGCTTTCTTT.

The genes are TRBV4-1 and TRBJ2-5, with 9 bases matching TRBD1. This CDR3 is 16 amino acids long. Germline trimming cut 0 bases from V and 5 bases from J; bases unmatched to any gene: 7. From germline, CDR1 is MGHRA and CDR2 YSYEKL. In DNA, the CDR3 is TGCGCCAGCAGCCAAGATTCCAGGACAGGGGAGGAGACCCAGTACTTC. It translates to CASSQDSRTGEETQYF.

The chain joins TRBV13 to TRBJ2-1; D is ambiguous. CDR3 length: 13 amino acids. Germline CDR1 and CDR2: PRHDT and FYEKMQ (reference sequence). V lost 5 bases, J lost 3 bases, and 8 bases lay in between. DNA of the CDR3: TGTGCCAGCAGCCCCCGGGTCTACAATGAGCAGTTCTTC. It yields the protein CASSPRVYNEQFF.

V is TRBV2 and J is TRBJ2-7, with D possibly being TRBD2 (6 bases). Germline values: CDR1 SNHLY, CDR2 FYNNEI. With 0 bases removed from V and 6 bases from J, the gap between germline ends came to 18 bases. The CDR3 consists of 16 residues. CDR3: CASSEAIAGGVREQYF. The CDR3, as DNA: TGTGCCAGCAGTGAAGCTATAGCAGGAGGGGTTCGCGAGCAGTACTTC. The full variable domain, rest sourced from reference TRBV2 and TRBJ2-7, is EPEVTQTPSHQVTQMGQEVILRCVPISNHLYFYWYRQILGQKVEFLVSFYNNEISEKSEIFDDQFSVERPDGSNFTLKIRSTKLEDSAMYFCASSEAIAGGVREQYFGPGTRLTVT.

This clone has only a few counts. The chain uses TRBV5-4 and TRBJ1-1, with no clear D. The CDR3 is 15 amino acids. Germline V gives CDR1 SGHNT, CDR2 YYREEE (reference sequence). Trimming pared 2 bases from V and 1 base from J, leaving 12 bases between. CDR3 region: CASSFGSGGNTEAFF. The CDR3 coding sequence is TGTGCCAGCAGCTTCGGGAGTGGAGGGAACACTGAAGCTTTCTTT.

V is TRBV28 and J is TRBJ1-1; TRBD1 agrees at 10 bases. V gave up 6 bases and J gave up 6 bases; unmatched junction bases: 13. CDR1 and CDR2 (germline): MDHEN, SYDVKM. The CDR3 covers 16 residues. The CDR3 loop reads CASSSLPGQGIAEAFF. The DNA for the CDR3 is TGTGCCAGCAGCTCATTACCGGGACAGGGGATAGCTGAAGCTTTCTTT.

The CDR3 loop reads CASSPTGGGGYTF. The CDR3 bases are TGTGCCAGCAGCCCGACAGGGGGAGGTGGCTACACCTTC. The rearrangement joins TRBV6-5 to TRBJ1-2; the match to TRBD1 covers 9 bases. V was pared by 6 bases and J by 7 bases, with 6 bases of the junction left unmatched. CDR1 MNHEY and CDR2 SVGAGI come from the germline V gene. CDR3 size: 13 residues.

This chain links TRBV30 with TRBJ2-1; 11 bases match TRBD2. Germline CDR1 GTSNPN, CDR2 SVGIG (reference sequence). The CDR3 loop spans 15 amino acids. V shed 4 bases, J shed 3 bases, and the junction held 5 bases outside the gene matches. The CDR3 bases are TGTGCCTGGACCGCGGGACTAGCGGACTACAATGAGCAGTTCTTC. Protein: CAWTAGLADYNEQFF.

J is TRBJ2-1 and V is TRBV7-9, with TRBD2 matching over 14 bases. CDR1 is SEHNR, CDR2 FQNEAQ, per germline (reference sequence). The ends lost 1 base at V and 7 bases at J; junction bases unmatched: 6. This CDR3 has 17 residues. In DNA form, the CDR3 reads TGTGCCAGCAGCTTAGGGACTAGCGGGAGGAGCGGGAATGAGCAGTTCTTC. Amino acids: CASSLGTSGRSGNEQFF.

V is TRBV4-1 and J is TRBJ2-7; tentatively, D is TRBD1 (6 bases). Trimming shortened V by 4 bases and J by 1 base, and 11 bases separated the two germline ends. Per germline, CDR1 MGHRA and CDR2 YSYEKL. This CDR3 spans 14 amino acids. The CDR3 nucleotides read TGCGCCAGCAGCCCTCGGACAGAGTCCTACGAGCAGTACTTC. It is translated as CASSPRTESYEQYF.

This chain links TRBV4-2 with TRBJ2-1; weak D call: TRBD2 (5 bases). Germline loops: CDR1 LGHNA, CDR2 YNFKEQ. This CDR3 comprises 14 residues. Trimming cost V 0 bases and J 13 bases, with 16 bases left between them. CDR3 sequence (DNA): TGTGCCAGCAGCCAAGATAAGCGAGGGAGCCCTCAGTTCTTC. Translation: CASSQDKRGSPQFF.

The V call is TRBV5-1, the J call TRBJ1-1; D remains unclear. V gave up 2 bases and J gave up 4 bases, with 12 bases separating them. Germline lookup yields CDR1 SGHRS and CDR2 YFSETQ. This CDR3 spans 14 amino acids. The CDR3 DNA reads TGCGCCAGCAGCTTAGGAGGATACGGCACTGAAGCTTTCTTT. Translated, it gives CASSLGGYGTEAFF.

This clone occurred once. The chain combines TRBV10-3 with TRBJ2-5, with TRBD2 as a possible D gene (7 bases). CDR1 ENHRY and CDR2 SYGVKD come from the germline V gene. Between the trimmed V and J ends, which lost 0 bases and 9 bases, there was a span of 14 bases. This CDR3 comprises 14 residues. The CDR3 here is CAISESGGPGAQYF. CDR3 bases: TGTGCCATCAGTGAGTCCGGGGGGCCAGGGGCCCAGTACTTC.

This clone was detected only once. Mismatch with germline at one junction end may stem from a read error. This chain joins TRBV15 and TRBJ1-4; D possibly corresponds to TRBD1 (6 bases). Germline V CDR1 and CDR2: LNHNV, YYDKDF (reference sequence). This CDR3 spans 13 amino acids. The CDR3 protein is CATCRGAGEKLFF. In DNA, the CDR3 is TGTGCCACCTGCAGGGGCGCAGGGGAAAAACTGTTTTTT.

The chain employs TRBV6-1 and TRBJ2-5, with D possibly matching TRBD2 (6 bases). The end of the DNA fits TRBJ2-7 better, so the J call may be wrong. The CDR3 is 12 residues long. CDR1 is MNHNS and CDR2 is SASEGT in the germline V gene. CDR3 coding DNA: TGTGCCAGCACTAAGGGACTCTACGAGCAGTACTTC. It is translated as CASTKGLYEQYF.